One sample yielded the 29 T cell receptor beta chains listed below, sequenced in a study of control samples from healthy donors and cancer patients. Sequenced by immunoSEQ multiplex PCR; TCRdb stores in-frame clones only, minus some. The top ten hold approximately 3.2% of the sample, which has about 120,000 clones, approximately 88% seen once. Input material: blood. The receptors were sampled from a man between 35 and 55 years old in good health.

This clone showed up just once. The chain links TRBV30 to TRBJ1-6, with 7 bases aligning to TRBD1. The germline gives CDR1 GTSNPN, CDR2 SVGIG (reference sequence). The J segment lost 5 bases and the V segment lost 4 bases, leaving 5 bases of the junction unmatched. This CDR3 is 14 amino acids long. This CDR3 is CAWTGGMHNSPLHF. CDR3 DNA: TGTGCCTGGACAGGGGGTATGCATAATTCACCCCTCCACTTT. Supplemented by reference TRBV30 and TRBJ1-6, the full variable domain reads SQTIHQWPATLVQPVGSPLSLECTVEGTSNPNLYWYRQAAGRGLQLLFYSVGIGQISSEVPQNLSASRPQDRQFILSSKKLLLSDSGFYLCAWTGGMHNSPLHFGNGTRLTVT.

The CDR3 coding sequence is TGTGCCAGCAGTGTAGCAGGGGCCACCACAGATACGCAGTATTTT. The encoded protein is CASSVAGATTDTQYF. The J gene is TRBJ2-3, the V gene TRBV2, with D perhaps matching TRBD1 (6 bases). The CDR3 has 15 residues. V was trimmed by 4 bases and J by 2 bases, leaving 13 bases between them. Germline-derived CDR1 and CDR2 are SNHLY and FYNNEI.

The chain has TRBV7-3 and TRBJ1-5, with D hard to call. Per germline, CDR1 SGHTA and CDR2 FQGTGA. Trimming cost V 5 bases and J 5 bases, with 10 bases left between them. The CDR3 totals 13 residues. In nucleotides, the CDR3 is TGTGCCAGCAGCCCCGACCGTGATCAGCCCCAGCATTTT. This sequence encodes CASSPDRDQPQHF.

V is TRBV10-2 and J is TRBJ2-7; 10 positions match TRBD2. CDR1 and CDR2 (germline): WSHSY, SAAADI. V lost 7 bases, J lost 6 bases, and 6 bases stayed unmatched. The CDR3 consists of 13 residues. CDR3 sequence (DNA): TGCGCCAGCATCCAAAGCGGGGGGGTCGAGCAGTACTTC. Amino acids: CASIQSGGVEQYF.

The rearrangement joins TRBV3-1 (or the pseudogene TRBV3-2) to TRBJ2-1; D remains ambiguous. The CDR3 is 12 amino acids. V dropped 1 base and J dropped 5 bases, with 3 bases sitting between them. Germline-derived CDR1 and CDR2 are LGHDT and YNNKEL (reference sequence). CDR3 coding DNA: TGTGCCAGCAGCCAAGGTCACAATGAGCAGTTCTTC. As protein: CASSQGHNEQFF.

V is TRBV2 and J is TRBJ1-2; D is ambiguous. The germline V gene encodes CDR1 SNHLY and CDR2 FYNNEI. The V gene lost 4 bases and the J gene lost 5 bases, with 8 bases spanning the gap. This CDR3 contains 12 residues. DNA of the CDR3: TGTGCCAGCAGTGGAGACCGATATGGCTACACCTTC. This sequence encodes CASSGDRYGYTF.

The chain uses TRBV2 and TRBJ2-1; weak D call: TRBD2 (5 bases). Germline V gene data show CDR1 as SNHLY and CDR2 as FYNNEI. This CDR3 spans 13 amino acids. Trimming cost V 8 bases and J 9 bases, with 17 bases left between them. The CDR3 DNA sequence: TGTGCCAGCCAGAAAGAAGAGGGTTCTGAGCAGTTCTTC. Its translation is CASQKEEGSEQFF.

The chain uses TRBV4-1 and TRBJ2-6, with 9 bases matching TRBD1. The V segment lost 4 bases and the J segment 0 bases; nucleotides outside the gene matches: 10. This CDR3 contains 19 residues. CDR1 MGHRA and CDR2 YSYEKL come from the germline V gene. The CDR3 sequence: CASSPTRTGVISGANVLTF. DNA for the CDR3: TGCGCCAGCAGCCCTACCCGGACAGGGGTAATCTCTGGGGCCAACGTCCTGACTTTC.

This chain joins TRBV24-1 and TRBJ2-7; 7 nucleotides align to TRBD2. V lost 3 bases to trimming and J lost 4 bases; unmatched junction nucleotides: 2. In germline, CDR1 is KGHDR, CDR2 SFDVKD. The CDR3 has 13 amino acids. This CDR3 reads CATSDPGLYEQYF. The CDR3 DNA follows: TGTGCCACCAGTGATCCGGGACTATACGAGCAGTACTTC.

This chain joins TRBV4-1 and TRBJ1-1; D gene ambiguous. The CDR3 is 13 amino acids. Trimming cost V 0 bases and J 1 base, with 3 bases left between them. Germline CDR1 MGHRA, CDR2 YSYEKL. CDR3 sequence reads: CASSQETNTEAFF. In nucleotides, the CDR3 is TGCGCCAGCAGCCAAGAGACGAACACTGAAGCTTTCTTT.

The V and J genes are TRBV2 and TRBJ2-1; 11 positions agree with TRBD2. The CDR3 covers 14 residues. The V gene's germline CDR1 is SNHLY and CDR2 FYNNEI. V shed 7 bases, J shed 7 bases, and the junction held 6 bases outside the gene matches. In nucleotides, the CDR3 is TGTGCCAGCACTACTAGCGGGGGAGCGAATGAGCAGTTCTTC. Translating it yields CASTTSGGANEQFF.

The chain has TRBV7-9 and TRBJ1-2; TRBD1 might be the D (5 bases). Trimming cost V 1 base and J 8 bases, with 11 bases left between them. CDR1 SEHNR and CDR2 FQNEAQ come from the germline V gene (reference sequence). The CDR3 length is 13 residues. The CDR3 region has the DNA TGTGCCAGCAGCTTAGTTGACAGAGAGGGCTACACCTTC. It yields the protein CASSLVDREGYTF.

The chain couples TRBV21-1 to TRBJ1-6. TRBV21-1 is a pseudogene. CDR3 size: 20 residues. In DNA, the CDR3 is TGTGCCAGCAGCAAGGGGGGGGCCGACACCAATAGCTCCTATAATTCACCCCTCCACTTT. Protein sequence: CASSKGGADTNSSYNSPLHF.

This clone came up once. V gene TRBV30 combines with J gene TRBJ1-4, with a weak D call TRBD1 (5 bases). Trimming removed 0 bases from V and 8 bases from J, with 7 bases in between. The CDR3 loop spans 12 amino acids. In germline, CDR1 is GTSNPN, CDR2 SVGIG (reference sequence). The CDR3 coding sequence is TGTGCCTGGAGTGTCGCAGGGGAAAAACTGTTTTTT. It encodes CAWSVAGEKLFF.

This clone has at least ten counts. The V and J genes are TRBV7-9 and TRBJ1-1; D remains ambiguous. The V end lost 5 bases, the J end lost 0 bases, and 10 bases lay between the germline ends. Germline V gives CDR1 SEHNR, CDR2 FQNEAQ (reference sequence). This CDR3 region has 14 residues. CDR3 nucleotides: TGTGCCAGCAGCCCCCAGGTGATGAACACTGAAGCTTTCTTT. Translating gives CASSPQVMNTEAFF. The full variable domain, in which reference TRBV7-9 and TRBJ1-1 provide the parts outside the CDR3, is DTGVSQNPRHKITKRGQNVTFRCDPISEHNRLYWYRQTLGQGPEFLTYFQNEAQLEKSRLLSDRFSAERPKGSFSTLEIQRTEQGDSAMYLCASSPQVMNTEAFFGQGTRLTVV.

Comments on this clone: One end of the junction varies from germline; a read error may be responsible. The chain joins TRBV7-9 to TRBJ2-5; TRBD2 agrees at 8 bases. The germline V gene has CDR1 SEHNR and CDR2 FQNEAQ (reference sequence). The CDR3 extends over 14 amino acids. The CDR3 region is CASSPTSGQATQYF. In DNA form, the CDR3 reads TGTGCCAGCAGTCCCACTAGCGGCCAAGCGACCCAGTACTTC.

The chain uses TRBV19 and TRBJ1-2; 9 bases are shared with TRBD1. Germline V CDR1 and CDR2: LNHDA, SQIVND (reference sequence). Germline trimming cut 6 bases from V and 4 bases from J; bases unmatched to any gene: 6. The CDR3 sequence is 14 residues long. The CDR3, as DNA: TGTGCCAGTAGAGCGACAGGGGGAGCCTATGGCTACACCTTC. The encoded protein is CASRATGGAYGYTF.

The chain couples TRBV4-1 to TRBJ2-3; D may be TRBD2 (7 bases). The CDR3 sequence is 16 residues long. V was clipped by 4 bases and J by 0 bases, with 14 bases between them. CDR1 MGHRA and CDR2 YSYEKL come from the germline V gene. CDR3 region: CASSPRGGPSTDTQYF. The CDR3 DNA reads TGCGCCAGCAGCCCACGCGGGGGCCCTAGCACAGATACGCAGTATTTT.

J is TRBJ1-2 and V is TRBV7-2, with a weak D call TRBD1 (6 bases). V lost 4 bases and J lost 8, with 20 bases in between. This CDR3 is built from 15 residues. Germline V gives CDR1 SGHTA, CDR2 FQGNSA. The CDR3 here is CASSSLDSLFEGYTF. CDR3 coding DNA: TGTGCCAGCAGCTCTTTGGACAGTCTTTTTGAAGGCTACACCTTC.

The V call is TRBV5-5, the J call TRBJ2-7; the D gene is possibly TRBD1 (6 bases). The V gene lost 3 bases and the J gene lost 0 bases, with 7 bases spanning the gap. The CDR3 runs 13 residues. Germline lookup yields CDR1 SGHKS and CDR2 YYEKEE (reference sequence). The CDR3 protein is CASSSDSSYEQYF. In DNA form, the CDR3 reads TGTGCCAGCAGCTCGGACAGCTCCTACGAGCAGTACTTC.

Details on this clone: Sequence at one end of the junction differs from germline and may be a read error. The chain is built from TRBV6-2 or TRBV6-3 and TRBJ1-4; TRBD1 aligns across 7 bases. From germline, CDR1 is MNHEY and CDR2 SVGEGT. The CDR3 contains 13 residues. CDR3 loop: CASSYFGQEKLFF. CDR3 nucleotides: TGTGCCAGCAGTTACTTCGGACAGGAAAAGCTGTTTTTT.

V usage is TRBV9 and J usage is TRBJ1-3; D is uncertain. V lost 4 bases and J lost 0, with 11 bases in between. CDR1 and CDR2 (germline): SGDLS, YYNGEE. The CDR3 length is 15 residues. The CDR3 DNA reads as TGTGCCAGCAGCATGGACGGGAACTCTGGAAACACCATATATTTT. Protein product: CASSMDGNSGNTIYF.

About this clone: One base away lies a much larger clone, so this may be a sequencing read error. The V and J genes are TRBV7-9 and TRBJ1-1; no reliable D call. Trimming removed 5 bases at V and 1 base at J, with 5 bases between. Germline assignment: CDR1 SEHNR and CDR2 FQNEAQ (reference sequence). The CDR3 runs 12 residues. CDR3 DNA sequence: TGTGCCAGCAGCCAGACGAACACTGAAGCTTTCTTT. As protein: CASSQTNTEAFF.

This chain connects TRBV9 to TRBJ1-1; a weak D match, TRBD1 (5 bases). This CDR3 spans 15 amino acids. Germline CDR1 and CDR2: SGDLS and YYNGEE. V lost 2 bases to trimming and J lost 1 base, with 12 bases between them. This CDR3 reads CASSVSGTANTEAFF. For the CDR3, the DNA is TGTGCCAGCAGCGTCTCCGGGACGGCGAACACTGAAGCTTTCTTT.

This chain's CDR3 is CASSVPAGRKSNQPQHF. CDR3 bases: TGCGCCAGCAGTGTGCCGGCAGGGAGAAAAAGCAATCAGCCCCAGCATTTT. The rearrangement joins TRBV10-1 to TRBJ1-5; tentatively, D is TRBD1 (5 bases). CDR1 is WNHNN and CDR2 is SYGVQD in the germline V gene (reference sequence). V lost 4 bases to trimming and J lost 1 base, with 17 bases between them. The CDR3 has 17 residues.

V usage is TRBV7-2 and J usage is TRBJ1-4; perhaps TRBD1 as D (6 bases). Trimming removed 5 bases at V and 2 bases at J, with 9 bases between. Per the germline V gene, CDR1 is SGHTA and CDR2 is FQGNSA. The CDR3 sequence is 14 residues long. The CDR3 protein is CASSKGGTNEKLFF. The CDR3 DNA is TGTGCCAGCAGCAAGGGGGGCACTAATGAAAAACTGTTTTTT.

The CDR3 sequence is CASKPGHSTDTQYF. DNA for the CDR3: TGCGCCAGCAAACCGGGACACAGCACAGATACGCAGTATTTT. The chain couples TRBV10-2 to TRBJ2-3; a possible D gene is TRBD1 (6 bases). Per germline, CDR1 WSHSY and CDR2 SAAADI. CDR3 length: 14 amino acids. V gave up 7 bases and J gave up 0 bases, with 11 bases separating them.

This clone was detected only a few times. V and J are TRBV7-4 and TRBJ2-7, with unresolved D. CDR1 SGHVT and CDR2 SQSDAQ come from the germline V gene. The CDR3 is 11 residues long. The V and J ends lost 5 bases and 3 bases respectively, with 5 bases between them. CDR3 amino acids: CASSRNYEQYF. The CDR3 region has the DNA TGTGCCAGCAGCCGGAACTACGAGCAGTACTTC.

The CDR3 region is CASSFTPQGSYGYTF. DNA of the CDR3: TGCGCCAGCAGCTTCACCCCACAGGGAAGCTATGGCTACACCTTC. This sequence joins TRBV5-1 and TRBJ1-2, with D possibly TRBD1 on 6 matching bases. Trimming left V 2 bases short and J 4 bases short, with 15 bases between. Germline-derived CDR1 and CDR2 are SGHRS and YFSETQ. This CDR3 is 15 amino acids long. The whole variable domain, filled in from reference TRBV5-1 and TRBJ1-2, reads KAGVTQTPRYLIKTRGQQVTLSCSPISGHRSVSWYQQTPGQGLQFLFEYFSETQRNKGNFPGRFSGRQFSNSRSEMNVSTLELGDSALYLCASSFTPQGSYGYTFGSGTRLTVV.